This T cell receptor (beta chain) was retrieved from a study of molecular identifiers for immune sequencing clone quantification. Whole-study results and caveats: Effector cells had over 99% of their molecules in clones above 20 RNA copies, while naive cells had under 1%. Shared barcodes on identical TCR molecules could underestimate the sizes of highly expanded clones.

About this clonotype itself: Its antigen remains unknown.

Generation of bulk TCR libraries relied on previously described methods and listed TCR primers. TCRdb re-called the PCR reads with MiXCR, one entry per CDR3 protein. The sample has about 500,000 distinct CDR3 sequences; around a fifth are singletons. Germline V gene sequence: CDR1 SEHNR, CDR2 FQNEAQ (reference sequence). Trimming removed 3 bases from V and 1 base from J, with 9 bases in between. The CDR3 contains 15 residues. The chain is built from TRBV7-9 and TRBJ2-2; no definite D call. The sequenced material came from naive CD8+ T cells from blood, with Jurkat cell RNA spiked in. Subset described: FACS-sorted CD8+CD4-CCR7+CD45RA+ naive T cells. This TCR came from a human donor in good health. Some libraries in this study had Jurkat cell RNA spiked in. CDR3 region: CASSFPGENTGELFF. The CDR3 DNA reads as TGTGCCAGCAGCTTCCCAGGAGAGAACACCGGGGAGCTGTTTTTT.